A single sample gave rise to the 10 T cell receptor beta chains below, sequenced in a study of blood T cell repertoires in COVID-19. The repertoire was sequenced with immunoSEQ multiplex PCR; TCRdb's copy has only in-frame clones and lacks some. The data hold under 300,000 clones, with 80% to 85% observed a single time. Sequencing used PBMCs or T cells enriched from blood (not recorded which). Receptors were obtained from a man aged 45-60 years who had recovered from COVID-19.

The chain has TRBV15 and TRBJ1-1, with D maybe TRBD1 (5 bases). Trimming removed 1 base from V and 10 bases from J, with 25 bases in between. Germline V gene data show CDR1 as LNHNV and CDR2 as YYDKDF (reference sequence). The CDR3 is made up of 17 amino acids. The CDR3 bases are TGTGCCACCAGCAGAGGGATAGGGGCGGGGAAATGGCTTCGAGCTTTCTTT. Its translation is CATSRGIGAGKWLRAFF.

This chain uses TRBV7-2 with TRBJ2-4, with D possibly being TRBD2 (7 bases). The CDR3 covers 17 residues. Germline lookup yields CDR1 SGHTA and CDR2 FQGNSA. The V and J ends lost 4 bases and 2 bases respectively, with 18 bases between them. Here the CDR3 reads CASSSEGGGWTKNIQYF. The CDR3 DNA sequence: TGTGCCAGCAGCTCCGAAGGGGGGGGGTGGACCAAAAACATTCAGTACTTC.

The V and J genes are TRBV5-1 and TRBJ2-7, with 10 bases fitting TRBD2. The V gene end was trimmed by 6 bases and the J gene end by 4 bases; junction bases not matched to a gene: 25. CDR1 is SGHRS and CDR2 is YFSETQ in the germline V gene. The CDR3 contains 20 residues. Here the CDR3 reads CASKGGFWAPSGSPTYEQYF. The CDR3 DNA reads TGCGCCAGCAAGGGAGGGTTTTGGGCCCCTAGCGGGAGCCCAACTTACGAGCAGTACTTC.

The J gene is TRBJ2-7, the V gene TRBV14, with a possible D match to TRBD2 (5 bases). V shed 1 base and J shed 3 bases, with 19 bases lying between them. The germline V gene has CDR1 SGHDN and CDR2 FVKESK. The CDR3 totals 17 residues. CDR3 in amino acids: CASSQGPGFLHFYEQYF. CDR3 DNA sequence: TGTGCCAGCAGCCAAGGGCCGGGGTTCCTACATTTCTACGAGCAGTACTTC.

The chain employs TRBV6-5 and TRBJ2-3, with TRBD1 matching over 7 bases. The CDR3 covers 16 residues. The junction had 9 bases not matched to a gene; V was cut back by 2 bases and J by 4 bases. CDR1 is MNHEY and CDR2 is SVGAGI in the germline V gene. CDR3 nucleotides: TGTGCCAGCAGTTACCACCATGTAGGGGGCCCAGATACGCAGTATTTT. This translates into CASSYHHVGGPDTQYF.

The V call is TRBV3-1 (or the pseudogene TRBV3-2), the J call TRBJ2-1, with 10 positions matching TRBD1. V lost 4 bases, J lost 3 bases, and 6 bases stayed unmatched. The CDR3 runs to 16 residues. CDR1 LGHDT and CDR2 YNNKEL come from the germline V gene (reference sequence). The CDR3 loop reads CASSPGQGLLYNEQFF. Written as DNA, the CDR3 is TGTGCCAGCAGCCCGGGACAGGGGCTCCTCTACAATGAGCAGTTCTTC.

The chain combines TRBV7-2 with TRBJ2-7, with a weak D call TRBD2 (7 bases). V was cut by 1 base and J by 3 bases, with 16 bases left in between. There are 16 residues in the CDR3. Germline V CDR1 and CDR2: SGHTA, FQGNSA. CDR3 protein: CASSLVGGLSIYEQYF. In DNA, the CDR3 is TGTGCCAGCAGCTTAGTCGGGGGGCTAAGTATCTACGAGCAGTACTTC.

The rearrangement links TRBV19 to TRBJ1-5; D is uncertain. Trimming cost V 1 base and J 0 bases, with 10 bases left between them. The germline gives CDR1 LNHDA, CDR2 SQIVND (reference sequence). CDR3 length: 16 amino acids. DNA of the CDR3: TGTGCCAGTAGTATAGTGGCAGGCCATAGCAATCAGCCCCAGCATTTT. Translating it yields CASSIVAGHSNQPQHF. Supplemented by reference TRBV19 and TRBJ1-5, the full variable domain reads DGGITQSPKYLFRKEGQNVTLSCEQNLNHDAMYWYRQDPGQGLRLIYYSQIVNDFQKGDIAEGYSVSREKKESFPLTVTSAQKNPTAFYLCASSIVAGHSNQPQHFGDGTRLSIL.

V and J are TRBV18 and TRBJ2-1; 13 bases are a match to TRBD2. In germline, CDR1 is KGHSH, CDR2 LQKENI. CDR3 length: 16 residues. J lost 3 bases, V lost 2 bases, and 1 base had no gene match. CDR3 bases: TGTGCCAGCTCACCAAGGACTAGCGGGGGCTACAATGAGCAGTTCTTC. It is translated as CASSPRTSGGYNEQFF.

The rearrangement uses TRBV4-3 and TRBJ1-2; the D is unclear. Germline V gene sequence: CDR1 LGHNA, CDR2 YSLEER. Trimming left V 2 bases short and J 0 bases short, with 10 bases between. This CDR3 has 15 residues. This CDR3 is CASSQWEGSNYGYTF. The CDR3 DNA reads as TGCGCCAGCAGCCAATGGGAGGGATCTAACTATGGCTACACCTTC.